This is a list of T cell receptor beta chains from one sample in a study of T-cell reconstitution after alpha-beta-depleted transplantation in children. TCRdb recomputed calls from the PCR reads with MiXCR, one row per CDR3 protein. The table has about 980,000 distinct CDR3 sequences, roughly 29% seen once. This specimen was PBMCs, mostly from graft donor cells, taken 360 days after TCRalphabeta/CD19-depleted stem cell transplant. Every receptor here comes from a boy less than two years old who had a stem cell transplant for SCID, so the T cells may come from the graft donor. CDR3s include the opening cysteine and the closing phenylalanine or tryptophan. Fields, in order: J gene, D gene, V gene, clone size, CDR3 protein, CDR3 DNA. A D gene is named only where the DNA matches it firmly. Size is omitted from some rows. Given values are once, few, many or a class for expanded clones.

j_gene: TRBJ1-3; d_gene: TRBD1; v_gene: TRBV12-3/TRBV12-4; abundance: few; CDR3aa: CASSPRQGASSGNTIYF; CDR3nt: TGTGCCAGCAGTCCTAGACAGGGGGCGAGCTCTGGAAACACCATATATTTT
j_gene: TRBJ2-7; d_gene: .; v_gene: TRBV7-2; abundance: .; CDR3aa: CASSASTAYEQYF; CDR3nt: TGTGCCAGCAGCGCCTCGACAGCGTACGAGCAGTACTTC
j_gene: TRBJ1-1; d_gene: .; v_gene: TRBV20-1; abundance: .; CDR3aa: CSALRGSPNTEAFF; CDR3nt: TGCAGTGCCTTGAGGGGTTCCCCGAACACTGAAGCTTTCTTT
j_gene: TRBJ2-5; d_gene: .; v_gene: TRBV29-1; abundance: few; CDR3aa: CSALRQPTVQETQYF; CDR3nt: TGCAGCGCCCTCAGACAGCCCACCGTGCAAGAGACCCAGTACTTC
j_gene: TRBJ1-2; d_gene: .; v_gene: TRBV20-1; abundance: few; CDR3aa: CSAGGILSYGYTF; CDR3nt: TGCAGTGCGGGCGGGATCCTGAGCTATGGCTACACCTTC
j_gene: TRBJ2-7; d_gene: .; v_gene: TRBV11-2; abundance: .; CDR3aa: CASSLEEGASYEQYF; CDR3nt: TGTGCCAGCAGCTTAGAGGAGGGGGCCTCCTACGAGCAGTACTTC
j_gene: TRBJ1-1; d_gene: .; v_gene: TRBV27; abundance: .; CDR3aa: CASSKGQPNTEAFF; CDR3nt: TGTGCCAGCAGTAAGGGACAACCGAACACTGAAGCTTTCTTT
j_gene: TRBJ2-3; d_gene: TRBD2; v_gene: TRBV5-1; abundance: few; CDR3aa: CASSLGVAGTLGTDTQYF; CDR3nt: TGCGCCAGCAGCTTGGGGGTAGCGGGGACCCTTGGCACAGATACGCAGTATTTT
j_gene: TRBJ2-3; d_gene: .; v_gene: TRBV29-1; abundance: few; CDR3aa: CSVDRPGNLLDTQYF; CDR3nt: TGCAGCGTTGATAGACCAGGGAATCTTTTAGATACGCAGTATTTT
j_gene: TRBJ2-3; d_gene: .; v_gene: TRBV9; abundance: .; CDR3aa: CASSVGATFTDTQYF; CDR3nt: TGTGCCAGCAGCGTAGGGGCCACCTTCACAGATACGCAGTATTTT
j_gene: TRBJ2-1; d_gene: TRBD2; v_gene: TRBV24-1; abundance: .; CDR3aa: CATSDLAGTAYNEQFF; CDR3nt: TGTGCCACCAGTGACCTAGCGGGGACTGCCTACAATGAGCAGTTCTTC
j_gene: TRBJ2-1; d_gene: .; v_gene: TRBV28; abundance: few; CDR3aa: CASSLWGTMGGSYNEQFF; CDR3nt: TGTGCCAGCAGTTTGTGGGGAACTATGGGTGGTAGCTACAATGAGCAGTTCTTC
j_gene: TRBJ2-2; d_gene: .; v_gene: TRBV5-1; abundance: .; CDR3aa: CASSLYPTNSGTGELFF; CDR3nt: TGCGCCAGCAGCTTGTATCCGACAAACTCGGGGACCGGGGAGCTGTTTTTT
j_gene: TRBJ2-3; d_gene: TRBD1; v_gene: TRBV5-1; abundance: few; CDR3aa: CASSLEGGRRWSDTQYF; CDR3nt: TGCGCCAGCAGCTTGGAAGGGGGCCGAAGGTGGTCAGATACGCAGTATTTT
j_gene: TRBJ2-3; d_gene: TRBD2; v_gene: TRBV6-5; abundance: few; CDR3aa: CASSNYGGAADTQYF; CDR3nt: TGTGCCAGCAGTAACTACGGGGGGGCTGCAGATACGCAGTATTTT
j_gene: TRBJ2-3; d_gene: .; v_gene: TRBV5-6; abundance: few; CDR3aa: CASSLRLQLTDTQYF; CDR3nt: TGTGCCAGCAGCTTGCGTCTACAATTGACAGATACGCAGTATTTT
j_gene: TRBJ2-7; d_gene: .; v_gene: TRBV6-1; abundance: .; CDR3aa: CASTYGGGRGFTYEQYF; CDR3nt: TGTGCCAGCACCTACGGAGGGGGGCGAGGTTTTACCTACGAGCAGTACTTC
j_gene: TRBJ2-3; d_gene: TRBD1; v_gene: TRBV18; abundance: .; CDR3aa: CASSPTFGTGNTDTQYF; CDR3nt: TGTGCCAGCTCACCCACCTTTGGGACAGGGAACACAGATACGCAGTATTTT
j_gene: TRBJ2-1; d_gene: .; v_gene: TRBV24-1; abundance: .; CDR3aa: CATSDARTASYINEQFF; CDR3nt: TGTGCCACCAGTGACGCCAGGACAGCCTCCTATATCAATGAGCAGTTCTTC
j_gene: TRBJ2-3; d_gene: TRBD1; v_gene: TRBV7-3; abundance: once; CDR3aa: CASSALGQGANTQYF; CDR3nt: TGTGCCAGCAGCGCCCTCGGGCAGGGGGCAAATACGCAGTATTTT
j_gene: TRBJ1-1; d_gene: .; v_gene: TRBV29-1; abundance: .; CDR3aa: CSVVRGRSTEAFF; CDR3nt: TGCAGCGTTGTCAGGGGAAGGAGCACTGAAGCTTTCTTT
j_gene: TRBJ2-3; d_gene: TRBD2; v_gene: TRBV6-1; abundance: .; CDR3aa: CASRPLAAYTDTQYF; CDR3nt: TGTGCCAGCAGGCCACTAGCGGCATACACAGATACGCAGTATTTT
j_gene: TRBJ2-7; d_gene: .; v_gene: TRBV12-3/TRBV12-4; abundance: few; CDR3aa: CASRPGSSWESSYEQYF; CDR3nt: TGTGCCAGCAGACCCGGTAGCTCGTGGGAGAGCTCCTACGAGCAGTACTTC
j_gene: TRBJ2-1; d_gene: .; v_gene: TRBV4-3; abundance: .; CDR3aa: CASSPDSGPSYNEQFF; CDR3nt: TGCGCCAGCAGCCCCGACAGTGGCCCCTCCTACAATGAGCAGTTCTTC
j_gene: TRBJ2-3; d_gene: .; v_gene: TRBV5-1; abundance: .; CDR3aa: CASSLMSPDTQYF; CDR3nt: TGCGCCAGCAGCTTGATGAGCCCAGATACGCAGTATTTT
j_gene: TRBJ2-5; d_gene: .; v_gene: TRBV25-1; abundance: once; CDR3aa: CASTRRDRETQYF; CDR3nt: TGTGCCAGCACCCGGAGGGACCGGGAGACCCAGTACTTC
j_gene: TRBJ2-1; d_gene: .; v_gene: TRBV29-1; abundance: .; CDR3aa: CSVVGGPSYNEQFF; CDR3nt: TGCAGCGTTGTAGGCGGCCCATCCTACAATGAGCAGTTCTTC
j_gene: TRBJ2-3; d_gene: .; v_gene: TRBV29-1; abundance: few; CDR3aa: CSVRAGSRTDTQYF; CDR3nt: TGCAGCGTTCGCGCGGGTTCCCGCACAGATACGCAGTATTTT
j_gene: TRBJ2-6; d_gene: .; v_gene: TRBV28; abundance: few; CDR3aa: CASSFPGPPSGANVLTF; CDR3nt: TGTGCCAGCAGTTTCCCGGGACCTCCTTCTGGGGCCAACGTCCTGACTTTC
j_gene: TRBJ2-3; d_gene: TRBD2; v_gene: TRBV4-3; abundance: few; CDR3aa: CASSLLNSGGADTQYF; CDR3nt: TGCGCCAGCAGCCTACTCAACAGCGGGGGGGCAGATACGCAGTATTTT
j_gene: TRBJ2-7; d_gene: .; v_gene: TRBV20-1; abundance: few; CDR3aa: CSAWIPDPYYEQYF; CDR3nt: TGCAGTGCCTGGATCCCGGACCCCTACTACGAGCAGTACTTC
j_gene: TRBJ2-1; d_gene: TRBD1; v_gene: TRBV6-1; abundance: .; CDR3aa: CASSEQQGHEQFF; CDR3nt: TGTGCCAGCAGTGAACAACAGGGGCATGAGCAGTTCTTC
j_gene: TRBJ1-2; d_gene: .; v_gene: TRBV11-2; abundance: .; CDR3aa: CASTLSGTYYGYTF; CDR3nt: TGTGCCAGCACCTTATCCGGGACCTACTATGGCTACACCTTC
j_gene: TRBJ2-2; d_gene: .; v_gene: TRBV5-5; abundance: .; CDR3aa: CASSFGLVAGELFF; CDR3nt: TGTGCCAGCAGCTTTGGCCTAGTCGCCGGGGAGCTGTTTTTT
j_gene: TRBJ2-7; d_gene: .; v_gene: TRBV18; abundance: many; CDR3aa: CASSPGNTYEQYF; CDR3nt: TGTGCCAGCTCACCAGGAAACACCTACGAGCAGTACTTC
j_gene: TRBJ1-4; d_gene: .; v_gene: TRBV7-2; abundance: .; CDR3aa: CASSGDGLEKLFF; CDR3nt: TGTGCCAGCAGCGGGGACGGTCTTGAAAAACTGTTTTTT
j_gene: TRBJ2-1; d_gene: TRBD1; v_gene: TRBV7-3; abundance: .; CDR3aa: CASSLIGGIYNEQFF; CDR3nt: TGTGCCAGCAGCTTAATAGGGGGCATCTACAATGAGCAGTTCTTC
j_gene: TRBJ1-2; d_gene: .; v_gene: TRBV5-1; abundance: .; CDR3aa: CASSPDSIYGYTF; CDR3nt: TGCGCCAGCAGCCCGGACAGCATCTATGGCTACACCTTC
j_gene: TRBJ2-3; d_gene: TRBD1; v_gene: TRBV12-3/TRBV12-4; abundance: few; CDR3aa: CASTRQGPDTQYF; CDR3nt: TGTGCCAGCACCCGACAGGGTCCAGATACGCAGTATTTT
j_gene: TRBJ1-5; d_gene: .; v_gene: TRBV6-2/TRBV6-3; abundance: few; CDR3aa: CASSRLGEAYSNQPQHF; CDR3nt: TGTGCCAGCAGCAGATTAGGAGAGGCCTATAGCAATCAGCCCCAGCATTTT
j_gene: TRBJ2-3; d_gene: TRBD2; v_gene: TRBV27; abundance: few; CDR3aa: CASSLFGEGWTDTQYF; CDR3nt: TGTGCCAGCAGTTTATTCGGGGAGGGATGGACAGATACGCAGTATTTT
j_gene: TRBJ2-3; d_gene: .; v_gene: TRBV3-1; abundance: .; CDR3aa: CASSGREDTQYF; CDR3nt: TGTGCCAGCAGCGGGCGGGAAGATACGCAGTATTTT
j_gene: TRBJ2-3; d_gene: .; v_gene: TRBV7-6; abundance: .; CDR3aa: CASSLDPWGHATDTQYF; CDR3nt: TGTGCCAGCAGCTTAGACCCTTGGGGACATGCCACAGATACGCAGTATTTT
j_gene: TRBJ2-1; d_gene: TRBD2; v_gene: TRBV20-1; abundance: few; CDR3aa: CSATGGRSYNEQFF; CDR3nt: TGCAGTGCCACGGGGGGGCGGTCCTACAATGAGCAGTTCTTC
j_gene: TRBJ2-5; d_gene: .; v_gene: TRBV5-1; abundance: few; CDR3aa: CASSLRAGARWTQYF; CDR3nt: TGCGCCAGCAGCTTGAGGGCAGGGGCCAGATGGACCCAGTACTTC
j_gene: TRBJ2-5; d_gene: TRBD2; v_gene: TRBV4-1; abundance: .; CDR3aa: CASSQGSVAGKETQYF; CDR3nt: TGCGCCAGCAGCCAAGGAAGTGTAGCGGGGAAAGAGACCCAGTACTTC
j_gene: TRBJ2-3; d_gene: .; v_gene: TRBV6-1; abundance: .; CDR3aa: CASSRGEGWGTQYF; CDR3nt: TGTGCCAGCAGCCGGGGAGAGGGCTGGGGTACGCAGTATTTT
j_gene: TRBJ2-6; d_gene: .; v_gene: TRBV9; abundance: few; CDR3aa: CASSVLPTGRSSGANVLTF; CDR3nt: TGTGCCAGCAGCGTCCTCCCGACAGGAAGGAGCTCTGGGGCCAACGTCCTGACTTTC
j_gene: TRBJ2-1; d_gene: .; v_gene: TRBV5-1; abundance: few; CDR3aa: CASSLRLVYNEQFF; CDR3nt: TGCGCCAGCAGCTTAAGGCTAGTCTACAATGAGCAGTTCTTC
j_gene: TRBJ2-2; d_gene: TRBD1; v_gene: TRBV12-3/TRBV12-4; abundance: few; CDR3aa: CASSSPKFGTGFTGELFF; CDR3nt: TGTGCCAGCAGCTCCCCCAAATTTGGGACAGGGTTCACCGGGGAGCTGTTTTTT
j_gene: TRBJ2-1; d_gene: .; v_gene: TRBV5-1; abundance: once; CDR3aa: CASSLGSRRDNEQFF; CDR3nt: TGCGCCAGCAGCTTGGGGTCGCGGCGGGACAATGAGCAGTTCTTC
j_gene: TRBJ2-1; d_gene: .; v_gene: TRBV29-1; abundance: .; CDR3aa: CSVPGQGSYNEQFF; CDR3nt: TGCAGCGTCCCTGGGCAGGGGTCTTACAATGAGCAGTTCTTC
j_gene: TRBJ2-5; d_gene: .; v_gene: TRBV5-1; abundance: .; CDR3aa: CASSSGRSQETQYF; CDR3nt: TGCGCCAGCAGCTCGGGACGGTCCCAAGAGACCCAGTACTTC
j_gene: TRBJ2-7; d_gene: .; v_gene: TRBV9; abundance: few; CDR3aa: CASSVGTRNYEQYF; CDR3nt: TGTGCCAGCAGCGTAGGGACTCGTAACTACGAGCAGTACTTC
j_gene: TRBJ2-7; d_gene: TRBD1; v_gene: TRBV20-1; abundance: .; CDR3aa: CSAANPGTGSSYEQYF; CDR3nt: TGCAGTGCAGCAAATCCCGGGACAGGCAGCTCCTACGAGCAGTACTTC
j_gene: TRBJ2-2; d_gene: TRBD1; v_gene: TRBV6-5; abundance: many; CDR3aa: CASSWGQGARGGELFF; CDR3nt: TGTGCCAGCAGTTGGGGACAGGGGGCGCGGGGCGGGGAGCTGTTTTTT
j_gene: TRBJ1-2; d_gene: TRBD1; v_gene: TRBV7-6; abundance: .; CDR3aa: CASSWGQHYGYTF; CDR3nt: TGTGCCAGCAGCTGGGGACAGCACTATGGCTACACCTTC
j_gene: TRBJ2-5; d_gene: .; v_gene: TRBV5-5; abundance: few; CDR3aa: CASSLGILGKDYF; CDR3nt: TGTGCCAGCAGCTTGGGTATATTGGGGAAGGACTACTTC
j_gene: TRBJ2-3; d_gene: .; v_gene: TRBV5-1; abundance: few; CDR3aa: CASSFVTGPGTQYF; CDR3nt: TGCGCCAGCAGCTTCGTCACTGGTCCCGGTACGCAGTATTTT
j_gene: TRBJ2-1; d_gene: .; v_gene: TRBV4-2; abundance: many; CDR3aa: CASSPPGVHNEQFF; CDR3nt: TGTGCCAGCAGCCCCCCGGGGGTCCACAATGAGCAGTTCTTC